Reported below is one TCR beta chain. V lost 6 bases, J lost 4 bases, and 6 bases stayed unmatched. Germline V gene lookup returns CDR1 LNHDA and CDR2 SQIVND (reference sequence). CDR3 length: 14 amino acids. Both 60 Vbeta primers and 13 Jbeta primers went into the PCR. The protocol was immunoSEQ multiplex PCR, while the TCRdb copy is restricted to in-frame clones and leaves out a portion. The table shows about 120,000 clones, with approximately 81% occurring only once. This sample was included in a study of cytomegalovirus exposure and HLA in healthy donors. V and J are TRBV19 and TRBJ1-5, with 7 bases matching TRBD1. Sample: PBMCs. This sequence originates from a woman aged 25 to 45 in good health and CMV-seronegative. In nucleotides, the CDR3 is TGTGCCAGTAGCCACAGGGGAGGAAATCAGCCCCAGCATTTT. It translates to CASSHRGGNQPQHF.